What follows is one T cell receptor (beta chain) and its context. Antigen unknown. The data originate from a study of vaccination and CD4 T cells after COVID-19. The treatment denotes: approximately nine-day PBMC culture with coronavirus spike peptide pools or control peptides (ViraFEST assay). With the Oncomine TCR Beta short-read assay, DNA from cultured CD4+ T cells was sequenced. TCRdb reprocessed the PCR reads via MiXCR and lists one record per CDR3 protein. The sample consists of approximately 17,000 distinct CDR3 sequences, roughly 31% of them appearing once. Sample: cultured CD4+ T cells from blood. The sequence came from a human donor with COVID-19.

The DNA of the CDR3 is TGTGCCAGCAGCTTAGTAATTAGCGGCAATGAGCAGTTCTTC. This translates into CASSLVISGNEQFF. The chain couples TRBV7-9 to TRBJ2-1, with D possibly TRBD2 on 6 matching bases. The germline CDR1 and CDR2 sequences are SEHNR and FQNEAQ (reference sequence). The CDR3 totals 14 residues. The ends were cut back, 1 base at V and 6 bases at J, with 10 bases in the middle.